This T cell receptor beta chain stems from a study of blood T cell repertoires in COVID-19. Assay used: immunoSEQ multiplex PCR; TCRdb lists only in-frame clones, some missing. In the table there are roughly 10,000 clones, about 90% of which are singletons. Germline lookup yields CDR1 SEHNR and CDR2 FQNEAQ (reference sequence). V shed 5 bases and J shed 0 bases, with 12 bases lying between them. The CDR3 extends over 15 amino acids. Sequencing was performed on peripheral blood. The chain links TRBV7-9 to TRBJ2-3, with D perhaps TRBD2 (5 bases). The origin of this receptor is a man aged 25-40 years with active or convalescent COVID-19. CDR3 in amino acids: CASSPRVSSTDTQYF. The CDR3 DNA is TGTGCCAGCAGCCCGAGGGTCTCTAGCACAGATACGCAGTATTTT.